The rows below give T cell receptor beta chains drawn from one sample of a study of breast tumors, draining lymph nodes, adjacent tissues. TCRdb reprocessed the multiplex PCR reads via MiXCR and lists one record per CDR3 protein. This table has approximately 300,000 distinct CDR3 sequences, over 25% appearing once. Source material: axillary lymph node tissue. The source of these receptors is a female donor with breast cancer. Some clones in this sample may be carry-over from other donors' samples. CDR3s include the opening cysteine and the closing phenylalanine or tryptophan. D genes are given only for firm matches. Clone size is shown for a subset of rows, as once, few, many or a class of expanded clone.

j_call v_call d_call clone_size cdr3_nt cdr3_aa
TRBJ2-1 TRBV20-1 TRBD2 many TGCAGTGCTAGAGATGGCGGGGGAGGCTACTCCTACAATGAGCAGTTCTTC CSARDGGGGYSYNEQFF
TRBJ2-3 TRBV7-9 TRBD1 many TGTGCCAGCAGCTTAGATGTGGGACAGGGTCCGGATACGCAGTATTTT CASSLDVGQGPDTQYF
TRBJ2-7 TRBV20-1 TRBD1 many TGCAGTGCTTCGGGACAGGGACCCAGCTCCTACGAGCAGTACTTC CSASGQGPSSYEQYF
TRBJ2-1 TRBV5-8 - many TGTGCCAGCAAGCAGGGGCAGGTGTACAATGAGCAGTTCTTC CASKQGQVYNEQFF
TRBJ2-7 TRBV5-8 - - TGTGCCAGCAGCTTGTTGAGAGTGAGGGCCTACGAGCAGTACTTC CASSLLRVRAYEQYF
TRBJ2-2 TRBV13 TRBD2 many TGTGCCAGCAGCTTAGGGGTGACTAGCGGCAACACCGGGGAGCTGTTTTTT CASSLGVTSGNTGELFF
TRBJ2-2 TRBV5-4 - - TGTGCCAGCAGCCGGGATCCGGCACAAACGAACACCGGGGAGCTGTTTTTT CASSRDPAQTNTGELFF
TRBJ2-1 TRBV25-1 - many TGTGCCAGCACCCCGACTGGGGGGAGCTACAATGAGCAGTTCTTC CASTPTGGSYNEQFF
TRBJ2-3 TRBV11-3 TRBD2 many TGTGCCAGCAGGTGGGAGGGACCCACAGATACGCAGTATTTT CASRWEGPTDTQYF
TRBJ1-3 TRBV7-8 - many TGTGCCAGCAGCTTGGGCAGGTCCTCTGGAAACACCATATATTTT CASSLGRSSGNTIYF
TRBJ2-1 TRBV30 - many TGTGCCGAAAGAAGGGGATTAGCGGACAAAAATGAGCAGTTCTTC CAERRGLADKNEQFF
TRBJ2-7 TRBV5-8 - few TGTGCCAACAGGTCGCAGCTAAACATTGATCCCCCCCGGATTTACGAGCAGTACTTC CANRSQLNIDPPRIYEQYF
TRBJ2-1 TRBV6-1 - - TGTGCCAGCAGTGAAGGTGAGCAGTTCTTC CASSEGEQFF
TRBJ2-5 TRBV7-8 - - TGTGCCAGCAGTTCATCCTTTGGACAGCCCTACGGAGAACCCGAGGACCTGCAAGAGACCCAGTACTTC CASSSSFGQPYGEPEDLQETQYF
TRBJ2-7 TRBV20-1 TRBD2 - TGCAGTGCTATTTTGACGGGACTAGCGGCTCACAGCTCCTACGAGCAGTACTTC CSAILTGLAAHSSYEQYF
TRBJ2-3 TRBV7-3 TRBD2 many TGTGCCAGCAGCTCTGGACTAGCCGACACAGATACGCAGTATTTT CASSSGLADTDTQYF
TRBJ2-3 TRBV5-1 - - TGCGCCAGCAGCTTGGGGGACCAGGGGCAAGGTGATACGCAGTATTTT CASSLGDQGQGDTQYF
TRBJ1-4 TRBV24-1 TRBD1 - TGTGCCACCGAGGTCCGGACAGGCAGCACCGGGGAGTTGGAAAAACTGTTTTTT CATEVRTGSTGELEKLFF
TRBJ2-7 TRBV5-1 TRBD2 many TGCGCCAGCAGCTTGGTTCGAGCGGGAGCCGACGAGCAGTACTTC CASSLVRAGADEQYF
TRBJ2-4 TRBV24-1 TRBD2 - TGTGCCAGTAGCGGGAGTGGAAACATTCAGTACTTC CASSGSGNIQYF
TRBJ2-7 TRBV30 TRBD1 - TGTGCCTGGAGTCGACAGACAGGGGGCTACGAGCAGTACTTC CAWSRQTGGYEQYF
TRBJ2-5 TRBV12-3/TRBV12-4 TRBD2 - TGTGCCAGCAGTCTAGGGACTAGCGGGTGGGAAGAGGAGACCCAGTACTTC CASSLGTSGWEEETQYF
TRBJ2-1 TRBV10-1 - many TGCGCCAGAAGGCGGACCCCTACTTACAATGAGCAGTTCTTC CARRRTPTYNEQFF
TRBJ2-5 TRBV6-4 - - TGTGCCAGCAGTCACTCGACCGAGACCCAGTACTTC CASSHSTETQYF
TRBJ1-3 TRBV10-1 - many TGCGCCAGCAAGGGGGCTGGAAACACCATATATTTT CASKGAGNTIYF
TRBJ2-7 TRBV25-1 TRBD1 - TGCGCCAGCAGTGCGACCGGGACAGGGGTCGGGTACAAGCAGTACTTC CASSATGTGVGYKQYF
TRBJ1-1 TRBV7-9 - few TGTGCCAGCAGCCATGGAAGAACTGAAGCTTTCTTT CASSHGRTEAFF
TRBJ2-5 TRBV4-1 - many TGCGCCAGCAGCCAAGATCACCTAGTAGGTGGGCAAGAGACCCAGTACTTC CASSQDHLVGGQETQYF
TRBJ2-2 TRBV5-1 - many TGCGCCAGCAGCTCCCGACTAGACTCCCCGACCGGGGAGCTGTTTTTT CASSSRLDSPTGELFF
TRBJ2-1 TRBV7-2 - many TGTGCCAGCAGCTTAGAACTAGCTGGGAATGAGCAGTTCTTC CASSLELAGNEQFF
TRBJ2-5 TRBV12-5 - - TGTGCCTGCAGTTTACGGACCACGGGGGCTGGCCGTGAGACCCAGTACTTC CACSLRTTGAGRETQYF
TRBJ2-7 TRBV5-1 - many TGCGCCAGCAGCAGACCAGACTACGAGCAGTACTTC CASSRPDYEQYF
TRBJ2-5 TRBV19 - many TGTGCCAGTAGTATGTCAGTAGCTCAAGAGACCCAGTACTTC CASSMSVAQETQYF
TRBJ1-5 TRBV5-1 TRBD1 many TGCGCCAGCAGCCCAGGGACAGGGTCCCAGCCCCAGCATTTT CASSPGTGSQPQHF
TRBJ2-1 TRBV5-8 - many TGTGCCAGCAGCTTGGACAGGGTGGCCTACAATGAGCAGTTCTTC CASSLDRVAYNEQFF
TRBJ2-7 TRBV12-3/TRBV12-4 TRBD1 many TGTGCCAGCAGAACCGGGACAGGGCCTGGGGAGCAGTACTTC CASRTGTGPGEQYF
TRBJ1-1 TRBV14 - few TGTGCCAGCAGCCAAGTGATACGCAGCGAAGCTTTCTTT CASSQVIRSEAFF
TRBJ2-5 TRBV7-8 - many TGTGCCAGCACCCATCCGGGTAACCAAGAGACCCAGTACTTC CASTHPGNQETQYF
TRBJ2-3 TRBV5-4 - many TGTGCCAGCAGCTCGACAGGGAGGGACACAGATACGCAGTATTTT CASSSTGRDTDTQYF
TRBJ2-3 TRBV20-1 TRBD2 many TGCAGTGCTAGAGATGGGGCTAGCGGGAGTTTCACAGATACGCAGTATTTT CSARDGASGSFTDTQYF
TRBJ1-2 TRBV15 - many TGTGCCACCAGCAGGCCGGGAGTCCACTATGGCTACACCTTC CATSRPGVHYGYTF
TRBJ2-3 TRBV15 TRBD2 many TGTGCCACCAGCAGAGGACTAGCTGGGACCACAGATACGCAGTATTTT CATSRGLAGTTDTQYF
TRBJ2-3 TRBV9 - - TGTGCCAGCAGCGTAGGGATAGGGGATACGCAGTATTTT CASSVGIGDTQYF
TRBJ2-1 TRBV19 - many TGTGCCAGTAGGGGGACTCTCTGGCTTCCCGACAATGAGCAGTTCTTC CASRGTLWLPDNEQFF
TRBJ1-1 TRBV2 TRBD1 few TGTGCCAGCGACAGGGACACTGAAGCTTTCTTT CASDRDTEAFF
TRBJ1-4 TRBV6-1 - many TGTGCCAGCAGTGAAGCACTCGTCTTCCGAGGAAAACTGTTTTTT CASSEALVFRGKLFF
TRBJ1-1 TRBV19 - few TGTGCCAGTAGTATATCGAGCTATGAAGCTTTCTTT CASSISSYEAFF
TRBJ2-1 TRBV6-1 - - TGTGCCAGCAGTGATTATGAGCAGTTCTTC CASSDYEQFF
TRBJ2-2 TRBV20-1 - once TGCAGTGCTAGGCAACATACAGGGGAGCTGTTTTTT CSARQHTGELFF
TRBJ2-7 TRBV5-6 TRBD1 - TGTGCCAGCAGAAGGACAGGCACCTCCTACGAGCAGTACTTC CASRRTGTSYEQYF
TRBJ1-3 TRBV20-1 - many TGCAGTGCTAGAGATCAGCCCGCCTCTGGAAACACCATATATTTT CSARDQPASGNTIYF
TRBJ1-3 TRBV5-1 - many TGCGCCAGCAGAGTGACGGGGGCTGGAAACACCATATATTTT CASRVTGAGNTIYF
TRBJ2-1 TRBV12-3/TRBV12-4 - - TGTGCCAGCAGTTTAAGGGGAGGGGGCGCCTACAATGAGCAGTTCTTC CASSLRGGGAYNEQFF